This is a list of T cell receptor beta chains from one sample in a study of blood T cell repertoires in COVID-19. The table came from immunoSEQ multiplex PCR; TCRdb's copy has only in-frame clones and leaves some out. The repertoire holds about 85,000 clones, with approximately 90% as singletons. Input material: peripheral blood. These receptor sequences come from a man in his 60s with acute or convalescent COVID-19. The CDR3 runs from the conserved cysteine through the conserved F or W. Each record gives: clone size, CDR3 length, V gene, J gene, D gene, CDR3 protein, CDR3 DNA. The D gene is left open where the match is weak. Size tells how often a clone was seen (once, few, many) or the class of an expanded clone, and some rows leave it out.

once,12,TRBV5-1,TRBJ1-2,TRBD1,CASSGDREGYTF,TGCGCCAGCAGCGGGGACAGGGAGGGCTACACCTTC
.,15,TRBV5-8,TRBJ1-5,TRBD1,CASSTGTGGNQPQHF,TGTGCCAGCAGCACCGGGACAGGGGGAAATCAGCCCCAGCATTTT
.,14,TRBV5-1,TRBJ2-3,TRBD1,CASSLEQGNPTQYF,TGCGCCAGCAGCTTGGAACAGGGGAATCCTACGCAGTATTTT
.,14,TRBV4-3,TRBJ1-2,TRBD1,CASSQGTGGDGYTF,TGCGCCAGCAGCCAAGGGACAGGGGGTGATGGCTACACCTTC
.,13,TRBV15,TRBJ2-7,TRBD1,CATSIGQAYEQYF,TGTGCCACCAGCATTGGACAGGCCTACGAGCAGTACTTC
.,14,TRBV11-3,TRBJ2-2,TRBD1,CASSRTGNTGELFF,TGTGCCAGCAGCCGGACAGGCAACACCGGGGAGCTGTTTTTT
.,17,TRBV6-1,TRBJ2-5,TRBD2,CASSVMEAGGPEETQYF,TGTGCCAGCAGTGTTATGGAGGCGGGGGGGCCTGAGGAGACCCAGTACTTC
.,18,TRBV5-4,TRBJ1-1,TRBD1,CASSYQRPGTGPNTEAFF,TGTGCCAGCAGCTACCAACGACCAGGGACAGGACCGAACACTGAAGCTTTCTTT
.,15,TRBV6-5,TRBJ2-3,TRBD2,CASSYSGGVWDTQYF,TGTGCCAGCAGTTACTCTGGGGGGGTTTGGGATACGCAGTATTTT
.,15,TRBV11-3,TRBJ2-2,.,CASSLARGLTGELFF,TGTGCCAGCAGCTTAGCCCGGGGTCTCACCGGGGAGCTGTTTTTT
.,15,TRBV6-5,TRBJ1-5,TRBD1,CASSRDRWTNQPQHF,TGTGCCAGCAGTCGGGACAGGTGGACGAATCAGCCCCAGCATTTT
.,14,TRBV7-8,TRBJ1-3,.,CASRRGGPGNTIYF,TGTGCCAGCAGAAGGGGGGGACCTGGAAACACCATATATTTT
few,18,TRBV20-1,TRBJ1-2,.,CSASDTSRPRGANYGYTF,TGCAGTGCTAGTGACACCTCGAGGCCCAGGGGAGCTAACTATGGCTACACCTTC
.,19,TRBV4-3,TRBJ2-7,.,CASSQVQLAVRGHSYEQYF,TGCGCCAGCAGCCAAGTTCAGTTGGCAGTCCGAGGGCATTCCTACGAGCAGTACTTC
.,14,TRBV19,TRBJ1-3,TRBD1,CASGMTGAGNTIYF,TGTGCCAGTGGAATGACAGGGGCTGGAAACACCATATATTTT
.,18,TRBV10-3,TRBJ1-5,.,CATPSSTKQRHSNQPQHF,TGTGCCACCCCATCTTCGACTAAACAGCGGCATAGCAATCAGCCCCAGCATTTT